Sequencing of this T cell receptor beta chain was carried out in a study of blood T cell repertoires in COVID-19. Study as a whole: From T cells, B-cell-depleted T cells, or PBMCs came the material, which was cDNA or gDNA.

Sequencing was performed with immunoSEQ multiplex PCR; in TCRdb, only in-frame clones are kept and a portion is missing. The table shows some 200,000 clones, with 85% to 90% occurring only once. The specimen sequenced was peripheral blood. The origin of this receptor is a woman aged 55-69 years with acute or convalescent COVID-19.

CDR3 region: CASSGTGTNQPQHF. The CDR3 DNA sequence: TGTGCCAGCAGCGGGACAGGGACTAATCAGCCCCAGCATTTT. The J gene is TRBJ1-5, the V gene TRBV2; TRBD1 agrees at 9 bases. V shed 6 bases, J shed 4 bases, and the junction held 4 bases outside the gene matches. CDR3 length: 14 residues. CDR1 is SNHLY, CDR2 FYNNEI, per germline.